The 14 T cell receptor beta chains presented below share a single source sample, sequenced in a study of blood T cell repertoires in COVID-19. Generated by immunoSEQ multiplex PCR, the TCRdb table keeps only in-frame clones and is missing some. The sample lists tens of thousands of clones; more than 80% were seen once. The sequenced material came from peripheral blood. The receptors derive from a man in his thirties or forties with acute or convalescent COVID-19.

In this sample, this clone turned up once. V usage is TRBV7-8 and J usage is TRBJ1-5; unclear D gene. CDR1 is SGHVS, CDR2 FQNEAQ, per germline. V shed 5 bases and J shed 6 bases, with 11 bases lying between them. This CDR3 spans 13 amino acids. The CDR3 sequence is CASSPTRGQPQHF. In nucleotides, the CDR3 is TGTGCCAGCAGCCCCACCCGAGGTCAGCCCCAGCATTTT.

A remark on this clone: Other DNA sequences in the same sample also yield this CDR3. This sequence joins TRBV9 and TRBJ1-3; the match to TRBD1 covers 8 bases. The V and J ends lost 0 bases and 3 bases, in that order; junction bases with no gene match: 5. Germline CDR1 SGDLS, CDR2 YYNGEE. The CDR3 sequence is 16 residues long. For the CDR3, the DNA is TGTGCCAGCAGCGTAGGGGGCAGGGGGCTTGGAAACACCATATATTTT. Amino acid sequence: CASSVGGRGLGNTIYF.

Concerning this clone itself: The same CDR3 can be traced to other DNA sequences in this sample. This chain connects TRBV7-8 to TRBJ2-3; D is perhaps TRBD1 (6 bases). This CDR3 region has 16 residues. The V gene lost 1 base and the J gene lost 0 bases, with 11 bases spanning the gap. Germline lookup yields CDR1 SGHVS and CDR2 FQNEAQ. Written as DNA, the CDR3 is TGTGCCAGCAGCTTAGTCACAGGGCTAAGCACAGATACGCAGTATTTT. Its protein is CASSLVTGLSTDTQYF.

V is TRBV7-8 and J is TRBJ2-3, with 11 positions matching TRBD2. Per germline, CDR1 SGHVS and CDR2 FQNEAQ. This CDR3 region has 16 residues. Trimming removed 1 base from V and 5 bases from J; junction bases left unmatched: 5. In nucleotides, the CDR3 is TGTGCCAGCAGCTTAGTAGCGGGGGGGCAGGGAGATACGCAGTATTTT. Its protein product is CASSLVAGGQGDTQYF.

The chain employs TRBV10-3 and TRBJ2-3; D is possibly TRBD1 (6 bases). Trimming stripped 6 bases from V and 0 bases from J, with 13 bases between. The CDR3 has 15 residues. The V gene's germline CDR1 is ENHRY and CDR2 SYGVKD. CDR3 sequence (DNA): TGTGCCATCAGCCAGGACAGTCTTAGCACAGATACGCAGTATTTT. As protein: CAISQDSLSTDTQYF.

The chain carries TRBV2 and TRBJ1-5; TRBD1 is a possible D gene (5 bases). The V gene lost 8 bases and the J gene lost 6 bases, with 14 bases spanning the gap. The CDR3 spans 13 residues. Germline CDR1 SNHLY, CDR2 FYNNEI. CDR3 region: CASGGVGGQPQHF. The CDR3 nucleotides are TGTGCCAGCGGCGGGGTTGGGGGTCAGCCCCAGCATTTT.

The chain links TRBV6-6 to TRBJ2-1; TRBD1 matches at 7 bases. V dropped 5 bases and J dropped 4; count of bases not matched to a gene: 8. The CDR3 is 15 amino acids. Germline V gives CDR1 MNHNY, CDR2 SVGAGI (reference sequence). CDR3: CASSPGDSLYNEQFF. The CDR3 DNA reads TGTGCCAGCAGTCCCGGGGACAGTCTATACAATGAGCAGTTCTTC.

The chain combines TRBV5-1 with TRBJ1-4; 7 nucleotides match TRBD1. Germline CDR1 SGHRS, CDR2 YFSETQ. The CDR3 sequence is 13 residues long. V lost 3 bases to trimming and J lost 8 bases; unmatched junction nucleotides: 4. The CDR3 DNA sequence: TGCGCCAGCAGCTACGGGACAGCCGAAAAACTGTTTTTT. Amino acids: CASSYGTAEKLFF.

The V gene is TRBV3-1 (or the pseudogene TRBV3-2), the J gene TRBJ2-5, with a weak D call TRBD2 (5 bases). Trimming stripped 0 bases from V and 3 bases from J, with 8 bases between. The CDR3 covers 14 residues. Germline CDR1 and CDR2: LGHDT and YNNKEL (reference sequence). This chain's CDR3 is CASSQDTSKETQYF. DNA for the CDR3: TGTGCCAGCAGCCAAGATACTAGTAAAGAGACCCAGTACTTC.

The chain couples TRBV27 to TRBJ1-2; D uncertain. Germline-derived CDR1 and CDR2 are MNHEY and SMNVEV (reference sequence). The CDR3 is 13 residues long. Trimming left V 4 bases short and J 7 bases short, with 13 bases between. The CDR3 DNA is TGTGCCAGCAGTTCCCTGGAGGGAACTGGCTACACCTTC. Amino acids: CASSSLEGTGYTF.

The chain couples TRBV20-1 to TRBJ1-2; D unclear. The CDR3 covers 10 residues. V was cut by 6 bases and J by 6 bases, with 8 bases left in between. CDR1 is DFQATT and CDR2 is SNEGSKA in the germline V gene (reference sequence). CDR3 sequence: CSAGEDGYTF. The CDR3 DNA reads as TGCAGTGCCGGGGAGGATGGCTACACCTTC.

The rearrangement joins TRBV5-1 to TRBJ1-6; D uncertain. CDR1 SGHRS and CDR2 YFSETQ come from the germline V gene. The CDR3 totals 15 residues. V was trimmed by 4 bases and J by 4 bases, leaving 12 bases between them. In DNA form, the CDR3 reads TGCGCCAGCAGCCCCGAGACAAGTTATAATTCACCCCTCCACTTT. Residues: CASSPETSYNSPLHF.

The gene calls are TRBV21-1 and TRBJ2-3; the table calls TRBD2, which could not be checked here. TRBV21-1 is annotated as a pseudogene. The CDR3 runs to 15 residues. CDR3 protein: CASSVGSGDSDTQYF. CDR3 in DNA: TGTGCCAGCAGCGTGGGGTCCGGGGATTCAGATACGCAGTATTTT.

The chain links TRBV5-1 to TRBJ1-1; D might be TRBD1 (6 bases). The germline gives CDR1 SGHRS, CDR2 YFSETQ. V dropped 4 bases and J dropped 1 base, with 8 bases sitting between them. This CDR3 region has 13 residues. CDR3 DNA sequence: TGCGCCAGCAGCGGGGGGGCGAACACTGAAGCTTTCTTT. Its protein product is CASSGGANTEAFF.